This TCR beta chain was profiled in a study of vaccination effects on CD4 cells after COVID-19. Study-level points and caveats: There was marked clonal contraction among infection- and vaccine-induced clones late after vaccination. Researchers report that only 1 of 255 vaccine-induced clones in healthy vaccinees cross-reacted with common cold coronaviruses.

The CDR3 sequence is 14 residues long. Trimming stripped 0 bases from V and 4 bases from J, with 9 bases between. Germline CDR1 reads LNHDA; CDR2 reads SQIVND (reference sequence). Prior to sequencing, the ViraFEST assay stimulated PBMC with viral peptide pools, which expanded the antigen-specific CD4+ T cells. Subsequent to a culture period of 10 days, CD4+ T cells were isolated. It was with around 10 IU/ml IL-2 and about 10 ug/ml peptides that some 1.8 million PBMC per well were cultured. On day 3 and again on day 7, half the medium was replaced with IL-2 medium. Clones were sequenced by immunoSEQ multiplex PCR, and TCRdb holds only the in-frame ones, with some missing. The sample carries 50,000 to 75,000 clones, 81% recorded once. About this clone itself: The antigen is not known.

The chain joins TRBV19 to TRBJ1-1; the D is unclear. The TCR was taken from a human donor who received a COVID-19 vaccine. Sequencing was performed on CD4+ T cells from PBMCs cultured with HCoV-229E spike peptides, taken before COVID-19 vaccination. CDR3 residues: CASSIDHGITEAFF. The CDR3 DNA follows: TGTGCCAGTAGTATAGATCACGGAATCACTGAAGCTTTCTTT.